Here is one T cell receptor beta chain with its context. The germline V gene has CDR1 KGHSH and CDR2 LQKENI. The CDR3 extends over 15 amino acids. Trimming removed 4 bases from V and 0 bases from J; junction bases left unmatched: 4. Libraries were prepared by immunoSEQ multiplex PCR; TCRdb keeps only in-frame clonotypes and omits some of them. This sample has about 67,000 clones, with about 90% found just once. This entry comes from a study of T cell changes during pregnancy in multiple sclerosis. The TCR sequence derives from a female donor with multiple sclerosis, enrolled in a pregnancy study. The sample here was peripheral blood, taken in the first trimester of pregnancy. This chain joins TRBV18 and TRBJ2-3; the match to TRBD1 covers 7 bases. The DNA for the CDR3 is TGTGCCAGCTCACAACAGGGGTCTAGCACAGATACGCAGTATTTT. Protein sequence: CASSQQGSSTDTQYF.